The rows below give T cell receptor beta chains drawn from one sample of a study of OX40 agonist ivuxolimab in advanced cancers. Some clones are missing from TCRdb's copy, which holds only in-frame ones; the method was immunoSEQ multiplex PCR. Of about 150,000 clones in the sample, 94% were seen once. Sample: CD4+ or CD8+ T cells sorted from blood, taken in a trial of the OX40 agonist ivuxolimab. Every receptor here comes from an adult with an advanced solid tumor such as melanoma, head and neck, liver or kidney cancer. The conserved cysteine and the conserved F or W are not part of the CDR3 here. Each record gives: V gene, CDR3 protein.

TRBV7-9	ASRKQSYGYT
TRBV20-1	SAREGIGQY
TRBV7-2	ASSSGPANTGELF
TRBV9	ASSVEPGIYGYT
TRBV5-1	ASSTGQAEQETQY
TRBV7-9	ASSLGTSGSMDEQF
TRBV5-8	ASSLQGAGDQPQH
TRBV5-4	ASSLTTRFLTEAF
TRBV27	ASRRGGQTYEQY
TRBV7-3	ASSLRSMNEQF
TRBV7-6	ASSLGSRHSYEQY